This T cell receptor beta chain originates from a study of cytomegalovirus exposure and HLA in healthy donors. V shed 3 bases and J 9 bases; nucleotides not matched to a gene: 9. The CDR3 spans 16 residues. Per the germline V gene, CDR1 is SGDLS and CDR2 is YYNGEE. This clone was counted only a few times. Amplification used 60 Vbeta primers and 13 Jbeta primers. Method: immunoSEQ multiplex PCR; TCRdb's copy keeps in-frame clones and lacks some. The sample holds over 75,000 clones, around 9.6% seen once. The TCR sequence derives from a man between 50 and 59 years old in good health and CMV-seropositive. The chain is built from TRBV9 and TRBJ2-1; 13 nucleotides match TRBD2. Sequencing was performed on PBMCs. CDR3 DNA: TGTGCCAGCAGCGCCCGACTAGCGGGAGGAGGTCCTGAGCAGTTCTTC. It is translated as CASSARLAGGGPEQFF.